The following is a T cell receptor (beta chain) sequence with its context. This receptor's antigen is unknown. Per-nucleotide qualities are absent, and no much larger clonotype sits a single base away. The germline ends are 21 bases apart after V is trimmed by 3 bases and J by 2 bases. The CDR3 numbers 18 residues from cysteine through phenylalanine. The CDR3 DNA has 54 bases and is translated from base 1. CDR1 and CDR2 are read off the germline V gene (reference sequence) as LNHDA and SQIVND. The sample is drawn from a study of cytomegalovirus exposure and HLA in healthy donors (dated by TCRdb to about 2017). Context from the whole study: According to a later analysis, one platform produced both the roughly 110 validation repertoires and the roughly 660 repertoires of the first cohort. The study aimed to test whether cataloging public T cell receptors could reveal signatures of past pathogen exposure. High-throughput TCR immunosequencing, statistical association of individual TCRs with disease status, and machine learning were combined to predict cytomegalovirus infection status. Along with the roughly 670-subject first cohort, a separate validation cohort of over a hundred different subjects was used. Broader findings and caveats from the paper: The authors suggested that the approach could potentially be extended to other disease states and immunological phenotypes. Cytomegalovirus status was reported to be diagnosed by the classifier with high specificity and sensitivity in both the original and validation cohorts. All 120 or so repertoires were used to score co-occurrence in the validation cohort in a later analysis, because that analysis had no HLA typing for the cohort. A few of the identified cytomegalovirus-associated TCR beta chains were confirmed in vitro to be specific for cytomegalovirus antigens. A total of roughly 160 TCR beta chains were listed by the study as associated with cytomegalovirus. Most TCR sequences were seen in very few donors, while some public TCRs were found in many individuals. Of the cluster scores, around 95% were above 0 in a later analysis, which found that TCRs clustered in the first cohort also tended to co-occur in the 120 or so validation repertoires.

Separate from the approximately 700-subject first cohort, the validation cohort of about 120 subjects was the group to which the donors belonged. Libraries were made using the immunoSEQ multiplex PCR assay. Turning to the authors' computational methods: To diagnose cytomegalovirus status from the catalog of TCR beta chain sequences, a statistical classification framework was built. TCRdb retrieved this table from immuneACCESS and kept in-frame rearrangements only. Not all clones are present; in checked studies, unresolved V genes account for under half, and no reason is known for the remainder. V and J calls and clone size are those listed in that table; D and trimming were worked out from the DNA. The sample table holds 150,000 to 200,000 clones, of which roughly 91% were seen once. The ten largest clones add up to under 4.5% of the sample.

The receptor comes from a man aged 18 to 30 in good health and CMV-seropositive. Input material: PBMCs. Recombination connected TRBV19 to TRBJ2-3; the D region possibly corresponds to TRBD2 (6 bases align). CDR3 reads: CASSIRRLTRKITDTQYF. The nucleotide sequence is TGTGCCAGTAGTATTAGGCGGTTGACTAGAAAGATCACAGATACGCAGTATTTT. Full variable domain (CDR3 extended with the reference TRBV19 and TRBJ2-3 proteins): DGGITQSPKYLFRKEGQNVTLSCEQNLNHDAMYWYRQDPGQGLRLIYYSQIVNDFQKGDIAEGYSVSREKKESFPLTVTSAQKNPTAFYLCASSIRRLTRKITDTQYFGPGTRLTVL.